The clone carrying this T cell receptor (beta chain) was recorded once. This sample was included in a study of regulatory T cells in long-lasting Graves disease. Construction of TCR beta libraries relied on iRepertoire HTBI primers and on Arm-PCR targeting CDR3 regions. MiXCR, applied by TCRdb to the multiplex PCR reads, yields one record per CDR3 protein. The sample carries about 350,000 distinct CDR3 sequences, around 15% recorded once. This CDR3 region has 13 residues. The V gene's germline CDR1 is LNHDA and CDR2 SQIVND (reference sequence). The V gene end was trimmed by 7 bases and the J gene end by 6 bases; junction bases not matched to a gene: 5. Time point defined: newly diagnosed GD, antithyroid drugs for less than 3 months. RNA from PBMCs was the source of the TCR library. Doctors identified Graves' disease using the American Thyroid Association guidelines. This sample also appeared in a second study, on T cells in Graves' hyperthyroidism and ophthalmopathy. That paper states: Among clonotypes expanded in thyroid above 0.001, most were also found in blood. The model forecast ophthalmopathy, anticipating it by a median around 6.9 months before onset.

The source is a woman younger than 30 with Graves disease. The rearrangement joins TRBV19 to TRBJ2-1, with 8 positions matching TRBD2. Sample: peripheral blood mononuclear cells (PBMCs), taken at new diagnosis, from a patient treated with antithyroid drugs. For the CDR3, the DNA is TGTGCCAGTACTCGGGAGGGCGGCAATGAGCAGTTCTTC. Translated, it gives CASTREGGNEQFF.